This T cell receptor (beta chain) was recovered during a study of vaccination effects on CD4 cells after COVID-19. The culture ran for 10 days before CD4+ T cells were isolated. The table came from immunoSEQ multiplex PCR; TCRdb's copy has only in-frame clones and leaves some out. Among more than 45,000 clones listed, 65% to 80% were seen once. Per the germline V gene, CDR1 is LGHNT and CDR2 is FRNRAP. V lost 11 bases, J lost 2 bases, and 4 bases stayed unmatched. This CDR3 is 12 amino acids long. With regard to this clone: Its antigen is unidentified.

The source material was CD4+ T cells from PBMCs cultured without peptide, sampled before COVID-19 vaccination. The V call is TRBV12-5, the J call TRBJ2-3; TRBD2 matches 7 bases. The receptor's source is a human donor who received a COVID-19 vaccine. CDR3 loop: CAGGGNTDTQYF. The CDR3 DNA reads as TGTGCTGGCGGGGGAAACACAGATACGCAGTATTTT.